A selection of T cell receptor beta chains follows, all from one sample in a study of blood T cells in healthy people across ages. One entry per CDR3 protein results from TCRdb running MiXCR on the 5' RACE reads. The sample has about 840,000 distinct CDR3 sequences, almost 30% seen once. These same data were also listed under a study on T cells of mothers and their children.

The sequencing sample was made of blood. The receptors were sampled from a woman aged 40 to 55 in good health. The conserved cysteine and the conserved F or W are not part of the CDR3 here. Fields, in order: CDR3 protein, V gene, clone size, CDR3 length. Expanded clones are given a class, and other clones once, few, many or no size at all.

ASSLLQGTGANVLT,TRBV19,few,14
ASSGQGQGSGYT,TRBV2,once,12
ASGRGRGTEAF,TRBV7-9,few,11
ASSFGGANVLT,TRBV28,-,11
ASSANAGPWNEQY,TRBV11-1,-,13
ATSREASGVSYEQY,TRBV15,many,14
AISDLSGGRNTEAF,TRBV10-3,-,14
ASSLGPPETQY,TRBV7-3,many,11
ASSHPQGAGGYT,TRBV7-2,many,12
ASSGGTGSVYT,TRBV2,-,11
ASSQTGYSGANVLT,TRBV4-3,many,14
AWSVAPYGYT,TRBV30,-,10
SVDTYGSAFRSYNEQF,TRBV29-1,-,16
ASSYLSSGNTIY,TRBV28,few,12
ASSVGSGGTSVEQF,TRBV9,-,14
ASSQAEGLRGANVLT,TRBV4-1,-,15
ASSQRGGPTDEQF,TRBV4-2,-,13
ASSPRPINTEAF,TRBV27,-,12
ASSYFGQGADQPQH,TRBV6-6,few,14
ASSSGQGSLAKNIQY,TRBV13,many,15
ASSLGRLADEQY,TRBV12-3/TRBV12-4,many,12
ASSVGVTRGYNEQF,TRBV9,many,14
SAREIGGQANYGYT,TRBV20-1,-,14
ASSPRGISYEQY,TRBV9,many,12
ASSLGGEPYEQY,TRBV5-1,many,12
ASSYRGLGGNEQF,TRBV7-2,-,13
ASSLTSSLF,TRBV28,-,9
ASSQDKGARGYT,TRBV4-1,few,12
ASSAEAWTSGETDTQY,TRBV2,few,16
SASSRDRVYEQY,TRBV20-1,many,12
SVEGGRVYNEQF,TRBV29-1,few,12
ASGPQLGHQETQY,TRBV12-3/TRBV12-4,-,13
ASSLLAGANEQF,TRBV5-5,many,12
ASSPTRDTSYEQY,TRBV4-1,-,13
ASSLVGNPEAF,TRBV5-1,many,11
ASSQEPTNTEAF,TRBV14,-,12
ASSSRRSSGANVLT,TRBV7-9,few,14
ASSQVTVGNTIY,TRBV4-1,-,12
ASSQVRGSYNSPLH,TRBV4-3,-,14
AISDLGRGREGSTDTQY,TRBV10-3,few,17